This passage covers 25 T cell receptor beta chains from one sample sequenced in a study of blood T cell repertoires in COVID-19. Sequencing used immunoSEQ multiplex PCR; TCRdb keeps in-frame clones, though not all of them. The repertoire holds 210,000 or so clones, approximately 82% seen once, with 2.9% in the top ten. Input material: peripheral blood. These receptors all come from a man in his forties or fifties with active or convalescent COVID-19.

This clone was observed a few times. The chain is built from TRBV5-1 and TRBJ1-1; 9 bases are a match to TRBD1. The V gene's germline CDR1 is SGHRS and CDR2 YFSETQ. J gave up 0 bases and V 3 bases, and 6 bases lay outside the gene matches. The CDR3 totals 16 residues. The CDR3 nucleotides are TGCGCCAGCAGCTGGGGGGACAGGGATATGAACACTGAAGCTTTCTTT. Encoded protein: CASSWGDRDMNTEAFF. Together with reference TRBV5-1 and TRBJ1-1, the CDR3 gives the full variable domain: KAGVTQTPRYLIKTRGQQVTLSCSPISGHRSVSWYQQTPGQGLQFLFEYFSETQRNKGNFPGRFSGRQFSNSRSEMNVSTLELGDSALYLCASSWGDRDMNTEAFFGQGTRLTVV.

J is TRBJ2-7 and V is TRBV12-3 or TRBV12-4; D might be TRBD2 (6 bases). V was trimmed by 2 bases and J by 6 bases, leaving 11 bases between them. The CDR3 sequence is 13 residues long. The CDR3: CASSLRRGGEQYF. CDR3 DNA: TGTGCCAGCAGTTTAAGGCGGGGAGGCGAGCAGTACTTC.

The V gene is TRBV5-1, the J gene TRBJ2-7; D is uncertain. The V end lost 4 bases, the J end lost 6 bases, and 17 bases lay between the germline ends. The V gene's germline CDR1 is SGHRS and CDR2 YFSETQ. This CDR3 has 14 amino acids. The CDR3 region is CASSRFQVPAEQYF. Here the CDR3 DNA reads TGCGCCAGCAGCCGCTTCCAGGTCCCCGCCGAGCAGTACTTC.

The chain links TRBV5-1 to TRBJ2-2, with 9 bases identical to TRBD1. The J segment lost 0 bases and the V segment lost 4 bases, leaving 7 bases of the junction unmatched. Germline V gene sequence: CDR1 SGHRS, CDR2 YFSETQ. CDR3 length equals 17 residues. In DNA form, the CDR3 reads TGCGCCAGCAGCCCAAGGACAGGGGCCGCGAACACCGGGGAGCTGTTTTTT. This gives the protein CASSPRTGAANTGELFF.

The chain uses TRBV30 and TRBJ1-1, with 7 bases that match TRBD1. Germline V lookup: CDR1 GTSNPN, CDR2 SVGIG (reference sequence). Unmatched junction bases numbered 13, after V lost 5 bases and J lost 4 bases. The CDR3 has 15 residues. In DNA, the CDR3 is TGTGCCTGGGCCCTCCAGGGACAGTTGGTCACTGAAGCTTTCTTT. It yields the protein CAWALQGQLVTEAFF.

V and J are TRBV12-3 or TRBV12-4 and TRBJ2-2; TRBD1 might be the D (6 bases). This CDR3 contains 13 residues. V lost 4 bases and J 6 bases, leaving 9 bases between the germline ends. The CDR3 bases are TGTGCCAGCAGTTACAGGGCCGCCGGGGAGCTGTTTTTT. Protein: CASSYRAAGELFF.

V usage is TRBV12-5 and J usage is TRBJ1-2; 9 bases line up with TRBD1. Germline V lookup: CDR1 LGHNT, CDR2 FRNRAP. V lost 11 bases to trimming and J lost 8 bases; unmatched junction nucleotides: 6. The CDR3 sequence is 11 residues long. The CDR3 bases are TGTGCTGCCGGGACAGGGTTCGGCTACACCTTC. Translated: CAAGTGFGYTF.

This chain links TRBV2 with TRBJ2-2, with 9 bases identical to TRBD1. The CDR3 spans 14 residues. CDR1 and CDR2 (germline): SNHLY, FYNNEI. Germline trimming cut 8 bases from V and 4 bases from J; bases unmatched to any gene: 5. The CDR3 sequence: CASRTGAGTGELFF. Here the CDR3 DNA reads TGTGCCAGCCGGACAGGGGCGGGCACCGGGGAGCTGTTTTTT.

The V call is TRBV5-1, the J call TRBJ1-6, with D hard to call. Trimming left V 5 bases short and J 5 bases short, with 5 bases between. The CDR3 extends over 12 amino acids. From germline, CDR1 is SGHRS and CDR2 YFSETQ. CDR3 DNA: TGCGCCAGCAGTTTCGATAATTCACCCCTCCACTTT. The encoded protein is CASSFDNSPLHF.

A single count supports this clone. The gene calls are TRBV7-3 and TRBJ2-7; no clear D. Trimming pared 1 base from V and 5 bases from J, leaving 9 bases between. Germline V CDR1 and CDR2: SGHTA, FQGTGA. The CDR3 has 13 residues. CDR3 sequence reads: CASSLNRGHEQYF. The CDR3 coding sequence is TGTGCCAGCAGCTTAAACCGTGGCCACGAGCAGTACTTC.

This clone has more than one count but fewer than ten. The chain has TRBV29-1 and TRBJ1-1; the D gene is possibly TRBD1 (6 bases). Trimming took off 6 bases at V and 6 bases at J, with 11 bases between the two ends. Germline V lookup: CDR1 SQVTM, CDR2 ANQGSEA. This CDR3 comprises 11 residues. CDR3 in amino acids: CSVPSGAEAFF. The CDR3 bases are TGCAGCGTGCCTTCAGGGGCTGAAGCTTTCTTT.

V usage is TRBV5-1 and J usage is TRBJ2-3; TRBD1 is a possible D gene (5 bases). This CDR3 contains 16 residues. Trimming cost V 3 bases and J 0 bases, with 14 bases left between them. The germline gives CDR1 SGHRS, CDR2 YFSETQ. CDR3 residues: CASSSTVPPSTDTQYF. In DNA form, the CDR3 reads TGCGCCAGCAGCTCGACAGTGCCGCCTAGCACAGATACGCAGTATTTT.

The DNA for the CDR3 is TGTGCCAGTAGTATAGATCCCATCAATCTGGACAGAAGCAATCAGCCCCAGCATTTT. Protein sequence: CASSIDPINLDRSNQPQHF. The chain employs TRBV19 and TRBJ1-5; possible D gene TRBD1, 6 bases. Per germline, CDR1 LNHDA and CDR2 SQIVND (reference sequence). The CDR3 has 19 amino acids. V was cut by 0 bases and J by 1 base, with 19 bases left in between.

The chain carries TRBV18 and TRBJ1-1, with D possibly TRBD1 on 6 matching bases. Germline V gene lookup returns CDR1 KGHSH and CDR2 LQKENI. The CDR3 runs to 17 residues. Trimming left V 4 bases short and J 0 bases short, with 18 bases between. This CDR3 is CASSLSDRTLMNTEAFF. The CDR3, as DNA: TGTGCCAGCTCACTAAGTGACAGGACCCTCATGAACACTGAAGCTTTCTTT.

The rearrangement joins TRBV29-1 to TRBJ2-3; 13 bases align to TRBD2. CDR1 is SQVTM, CDR2 ANQGSEA, per germline. Trimming cost V 4 bases and J 0 bases; bases outside gene matches: 4. The CDR3 has 16 residues. CDR3 loop: CSVGRTSGGSTDTQYF. Here the CDR3 DNA reads TGCAGCGTTGGAAGGACTAGCGGGGGTAGCACAGATACGCAGTATTTT.

V usage is TRBV4-1 and J usage is TRBJ2-7, with 7 bases identical to TRBD2. The CDR3 totals 17 residues. The germline gives CDR1 MGHRA, CDR2 YSYEKL. V trimming: 0 bases; J trimming: 4 bases; junction bases outside the gene matches: 12. The CDR3: CASSQEGVLAGAYEQYF. CDR3 bases: TGCGCCAGCAGCCAAGAAGGCGTGCTGGCGGGAGCTTACGAGCAGTACTTC.

The chain links TRBV19 to TRBJ1-4; 12 nucleotides match TRBD1. The length of the CDR3 is 14 residues. Germline-derived CDR1 and CDR2 are LNHDA and SQIVND (reference sequence). V lost 10 bases, J lost 7 bases, and 7 bases stayed unmatched. CDR3 nucleotides: TGTGCCACCGACCCGGGACAGGGGGCTGAAAAACTGTTTTTT. Translation gives CATDPGQGAEKLFF.

Comments on this clone: The junction differs from germline at one of its ends, possibly a read error. The V call is TRBV3-1 (or the pseudogene TRBV3-2), the J call TRBJ1-5; TRBD1 aligns across 9 bases. Looked up from germline, CDR1 is LGHDT and CDR2 is YNNKEL (reference sequence). This CDR3 has 15 amino acids. In nucleotides, the CDR3 is TGTGCTAGCAGCCGGGGACAGGGAGGAGGTCAGCCCCAGCATTTT. Translated, it gives CASSRGQGGGQPQHF.

The DNA for the CDR3 is TGTGCCAGCAGTGAGCGGGGGGGCACAGATACGCAGTATTTT. It codes for CASSERGGTDTQYF. The rearrangement uses TRBV6-4 and TRBJ2-3; 8 nucleotides align to TRBD2. Trimming took 3 bases from V and 1 from J; bases not matched to a gene: 0. The CDR3 has 14 amino acids. Germline assignment: CDR1 MRHNA and CDR2 SNTAGT.

The genes are TRBV11-2 and TRBJ2-5; D possibly corresponds to TRBD1 (6 bases). The CDR3 has 13 amino acids. Germline CDR1 and CDR2: SGHAT and FQNNGV. Trimming cost V 6 bases and J 5 bases, with 13 bases left between them. This CDR3 reads CASSNQGWETQYF. DNA for the CDR3: TGTGCCAGCAGTAATCAGGGGTGGGAGACCCAGTACTTC.

The gene calls are TRBV6-5 and TRBJ2-2; perhaps TRBD2 as D (5 bases). With 0 bases removed from V and 2 bases from J, the gap between germline ends came to 10 bases. CDR1 MNHEY and CDR2 SVGAGI come from the germline V gene. The CDR3 contains 16 residues. The DNA for the CDR3 is TGTGCCAGCAGTTACTCGATGGGGAGCAACACCGGGGAGCTGTTTTTT. Translation: CASSYSMGSNTGELFF.

The chain recombines TRBV28 with TRBJ2-1, with D possibly being TRBD2 (5 bases). Germline assignment: CDR1 MDHEN and CDR2 SYDVKM. Trimming left V 11 bases short and J 5 bases short, with 13 bases between. This CDR3 is 12 amino acids long. The CDR3 DNA follows: TGTGCCGCCCATAGCGTCAACAATGAGCAGTTCTTC. Its translation: CAAHSVNNEQFF.

The chain links TRBV11-2 to TRBJ2-5; TRBD2 matches 9 bases. Trimming cost V 0 bases and J 4 bases; bases outside gene matches: 6. The germline gives CDR1 SGHAT, CDR2 FQNNGV. The CDR3 runs 16 residues. The CDR3, as DNA: TGTGCCAGCAGCTTAGATCTGGCGGGGGGGCGAGAGACCCAGTACTTC. Encoded protein: CASSLDLAGGRETQYF.

The V and J genes are TRBV27 and TRBJ1-1; perhaps TRBD1 as D (5 bases). Looked up from germline, CDR1 is MNHEY and CDR2 is SMNVEV (reference sequence). V gave up 8 bases and J gave up 8 bases, with 15 bases separating them. This CDR3 has 12 residues. CDR3 sequence: CASARGSLEAFF. CDR3 nucleotide sequence: TGTGCCAGCGCGCGGGGGAGTTTGGAAGCTTTCTTT.

This clone was picked up one time. The chain has TRBV7-8 and TRBJ2-3, with 11 bases matching TRBD2. From germline, CDR1 is SGHVS and CDR2 FQNEAQ. This CDR3 spans 16 amino acids. The J segment lost 5 bases and the V segment lost 5 bases, leaving 9 bases of the junction unmatched. The CDR3 DNA reads as TGTGCCAGCAGCCCCTTTAGCGGGAGGGCTGGAGATACGCAGTATTTT. It codes for CASSPFSGRAGDTQYF.